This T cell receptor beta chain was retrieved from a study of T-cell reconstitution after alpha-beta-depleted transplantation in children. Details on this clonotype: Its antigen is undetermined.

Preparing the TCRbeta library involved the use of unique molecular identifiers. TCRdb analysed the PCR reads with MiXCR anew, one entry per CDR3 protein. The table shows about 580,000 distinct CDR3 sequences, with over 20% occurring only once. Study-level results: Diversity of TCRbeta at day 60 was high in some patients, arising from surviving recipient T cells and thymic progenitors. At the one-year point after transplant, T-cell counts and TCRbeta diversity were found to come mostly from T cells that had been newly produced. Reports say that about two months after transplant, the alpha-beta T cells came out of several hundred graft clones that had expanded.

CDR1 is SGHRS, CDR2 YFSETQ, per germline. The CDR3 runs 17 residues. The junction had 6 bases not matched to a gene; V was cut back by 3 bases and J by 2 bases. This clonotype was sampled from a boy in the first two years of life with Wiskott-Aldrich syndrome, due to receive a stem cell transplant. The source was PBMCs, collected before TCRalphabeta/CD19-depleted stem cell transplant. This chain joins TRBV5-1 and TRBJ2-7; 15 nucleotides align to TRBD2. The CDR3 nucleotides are TGCGCCAGCAGCTGGACTAGCGGGAGGGCCTCCGCCTACGAGCAGTACTTC. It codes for CASSWTSGRASAYEQYF.